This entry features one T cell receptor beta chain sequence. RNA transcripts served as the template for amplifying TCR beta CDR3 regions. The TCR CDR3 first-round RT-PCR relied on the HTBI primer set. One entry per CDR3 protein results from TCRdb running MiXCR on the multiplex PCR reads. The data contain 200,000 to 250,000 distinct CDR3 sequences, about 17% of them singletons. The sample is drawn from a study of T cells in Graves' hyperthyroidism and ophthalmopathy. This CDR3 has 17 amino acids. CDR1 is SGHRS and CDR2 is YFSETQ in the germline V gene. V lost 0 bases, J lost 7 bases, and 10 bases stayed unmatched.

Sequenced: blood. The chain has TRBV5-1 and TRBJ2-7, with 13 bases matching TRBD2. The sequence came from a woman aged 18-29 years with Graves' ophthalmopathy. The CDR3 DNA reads TGCGCCAGCAGCTTGGCCGGGACTAGCGGGAATCCCTGGGAGCAGTACTTC. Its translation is CASSLAGTSGNPWEQYF.